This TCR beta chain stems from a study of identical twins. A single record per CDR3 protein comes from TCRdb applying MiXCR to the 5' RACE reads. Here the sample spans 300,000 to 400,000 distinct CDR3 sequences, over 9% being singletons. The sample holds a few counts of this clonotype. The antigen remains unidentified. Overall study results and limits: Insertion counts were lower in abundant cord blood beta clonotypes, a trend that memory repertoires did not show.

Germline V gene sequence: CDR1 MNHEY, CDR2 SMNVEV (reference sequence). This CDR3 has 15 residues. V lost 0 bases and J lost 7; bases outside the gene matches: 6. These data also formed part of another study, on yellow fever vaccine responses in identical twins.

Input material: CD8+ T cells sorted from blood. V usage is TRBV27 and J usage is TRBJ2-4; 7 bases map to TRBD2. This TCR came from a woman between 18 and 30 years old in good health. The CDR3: CASSLSGGGRNIQYF. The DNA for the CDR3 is TGTGCCAGCAGTTTATCGGGGGGGGGAAGGAACATTCAGTACTTC.